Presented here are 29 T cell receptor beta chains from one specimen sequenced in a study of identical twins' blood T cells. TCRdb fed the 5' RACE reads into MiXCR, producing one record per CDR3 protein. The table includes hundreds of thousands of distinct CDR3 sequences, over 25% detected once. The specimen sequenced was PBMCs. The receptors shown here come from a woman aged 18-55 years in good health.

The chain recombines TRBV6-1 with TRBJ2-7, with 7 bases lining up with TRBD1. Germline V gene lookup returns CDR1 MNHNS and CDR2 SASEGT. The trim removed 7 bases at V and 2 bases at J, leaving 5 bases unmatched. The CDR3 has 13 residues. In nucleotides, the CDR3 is TGTGCCAGCATGGGGGACAGTCCCTACGAGCAGTACTTC. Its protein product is CASMGDSPYEQYF.

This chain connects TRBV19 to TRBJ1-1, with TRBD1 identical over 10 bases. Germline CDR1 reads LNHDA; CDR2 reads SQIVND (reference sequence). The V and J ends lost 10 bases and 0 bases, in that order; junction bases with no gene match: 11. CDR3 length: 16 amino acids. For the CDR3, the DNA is TGTGCCACTTTTTCCGGGACAGGGGTTGTGAACACTGAAGCTTTCTTT. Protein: CATFSGTGVVNTEAFF. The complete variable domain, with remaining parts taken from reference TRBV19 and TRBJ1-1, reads DGGITQSPKYLFRKEGQNVTLSCEQNLNHDAMYWYRQDPGQGLRLIYYSQIVNDFQKGDIAEGYSVSREKKESFPLTVTSAQKNPTAFYLCATFSGTGVVNTEAFFGQGTRLTVV.

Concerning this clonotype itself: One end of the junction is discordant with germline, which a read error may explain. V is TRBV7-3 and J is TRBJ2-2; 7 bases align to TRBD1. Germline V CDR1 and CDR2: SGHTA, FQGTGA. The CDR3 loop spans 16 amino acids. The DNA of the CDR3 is TGTGTCAGCAGCCTAAGAGGGGGCAAGGACACCGGGGAGCTGTTTTTT. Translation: CVSSLRGGKDTGELFF.

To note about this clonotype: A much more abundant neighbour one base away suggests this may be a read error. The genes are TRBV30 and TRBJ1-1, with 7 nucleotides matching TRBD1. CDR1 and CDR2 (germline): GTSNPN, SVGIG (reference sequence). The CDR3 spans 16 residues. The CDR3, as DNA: TGTGCCTGGACTTCGCTAGGGACAGTTATTTTCACTGAAGTTTTCTTT. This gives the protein CAWTSLGTVIFTEVFF.

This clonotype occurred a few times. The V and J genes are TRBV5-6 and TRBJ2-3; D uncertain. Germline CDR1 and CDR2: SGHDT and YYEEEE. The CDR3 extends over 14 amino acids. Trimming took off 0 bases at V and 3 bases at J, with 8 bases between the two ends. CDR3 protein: CASSLAFNTDTQYF. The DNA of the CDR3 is TGTGCCAGCAGCTTGGCCTTCAATACAGATACGCAGTATTTT. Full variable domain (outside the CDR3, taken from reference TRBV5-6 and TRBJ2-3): DAGVTQSPTHLIKTRGQQVTLRCSPKSGHDTVSWYQQALGQGPQFIFQYYEEEERQRGNFPDRFSGHQFPNYSSELNVNALLLGDSALYLCASSLAFNTDTQYFGPGTRLTVL.

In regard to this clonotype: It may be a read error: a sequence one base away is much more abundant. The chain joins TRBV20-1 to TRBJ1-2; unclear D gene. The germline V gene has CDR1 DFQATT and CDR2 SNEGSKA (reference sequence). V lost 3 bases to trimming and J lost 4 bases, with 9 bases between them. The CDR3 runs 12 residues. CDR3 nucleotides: TGCAGTGCTAGCCCCAGTGGCTATGGCTACACCTTC. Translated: CSASPSGYGYTF.

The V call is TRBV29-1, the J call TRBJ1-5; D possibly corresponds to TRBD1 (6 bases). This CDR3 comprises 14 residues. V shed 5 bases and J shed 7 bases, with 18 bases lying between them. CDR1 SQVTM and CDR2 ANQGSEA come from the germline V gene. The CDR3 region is CSVTTGSSDQPQHF. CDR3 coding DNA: TGCAGCGTTACAACAGGGAGCTCAGACCAGCCCCAGCATTTT.

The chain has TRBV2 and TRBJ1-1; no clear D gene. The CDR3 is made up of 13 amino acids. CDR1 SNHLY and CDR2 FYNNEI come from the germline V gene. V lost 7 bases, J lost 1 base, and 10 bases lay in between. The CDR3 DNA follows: TGTGCCAGCAAGATTGGGCGGAACACTGAAGCTTTCTTT. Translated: CASKIGRNTEAFF.

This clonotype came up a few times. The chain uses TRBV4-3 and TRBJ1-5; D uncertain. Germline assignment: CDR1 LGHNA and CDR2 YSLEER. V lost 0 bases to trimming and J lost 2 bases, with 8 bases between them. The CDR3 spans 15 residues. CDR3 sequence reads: CASSQDRFGNQPQHF. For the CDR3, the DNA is TGCGCCAGCAGCCAAGACAGGTTTGGCAATCAGCCCCAGCATTTT.

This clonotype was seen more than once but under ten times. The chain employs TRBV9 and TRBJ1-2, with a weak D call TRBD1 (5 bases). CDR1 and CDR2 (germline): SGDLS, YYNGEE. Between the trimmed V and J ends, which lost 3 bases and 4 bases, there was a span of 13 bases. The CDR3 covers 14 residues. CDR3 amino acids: CASSDSGDGYGYTF. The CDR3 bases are TGTGCCAGCAGCGATAGTGGGGACGGCTATGGCTACACCTTC. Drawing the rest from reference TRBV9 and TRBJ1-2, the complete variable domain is DSGVTQTPKHLITATGQRVTLRCSPRSGDLSVYWYQQSLDQGLQFLIQYYNGEERAKGNILERFSAQQFPDLHSELNLSSLELGDSALYFCASSDSGDGYGYTFGSGTRLTVV.

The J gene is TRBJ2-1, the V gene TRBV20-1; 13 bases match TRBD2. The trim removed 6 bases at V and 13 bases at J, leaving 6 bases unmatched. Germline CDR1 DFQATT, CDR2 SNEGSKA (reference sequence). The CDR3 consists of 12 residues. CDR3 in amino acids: CSARTSGSPQFF. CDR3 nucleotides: TGCAGTGCCAGGACTAGCGGGAGCCCACAGTTCTTC.

The CDR3 DNA is TGTGCCAGCAGTGAAGCCCGGAGAGGCGCTGAAGCTTTCTTT. Its translation is CASSEARRGAEAFF. The chain employs TRBV2 and TRBJ1-1; unclear D gene. The length of the CDR3 is 14 residues. Germline assignment: CDR1 SNHLY and CDR2 FYNNEI. Trimming shortened V by 0 bases and J by 6 bases, and 11 bases separated the two germline ends.

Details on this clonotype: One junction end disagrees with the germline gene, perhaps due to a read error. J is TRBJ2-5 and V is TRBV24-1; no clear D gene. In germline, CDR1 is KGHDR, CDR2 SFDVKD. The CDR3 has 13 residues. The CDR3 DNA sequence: TGTGCCACCGGTGATAGGAACCAAGAGACCCAGTACTTC. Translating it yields CATGDRNQETQYF.

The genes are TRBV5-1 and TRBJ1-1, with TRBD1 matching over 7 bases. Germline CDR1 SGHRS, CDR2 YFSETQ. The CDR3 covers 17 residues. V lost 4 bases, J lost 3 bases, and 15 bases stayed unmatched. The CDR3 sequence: CASSPLRGRGGDTEAFF. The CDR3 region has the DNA TGCGCCAGCAGCCCTCTAAGGGGGAGAGGGGGCGACACTGAAGCTTTCTTT.

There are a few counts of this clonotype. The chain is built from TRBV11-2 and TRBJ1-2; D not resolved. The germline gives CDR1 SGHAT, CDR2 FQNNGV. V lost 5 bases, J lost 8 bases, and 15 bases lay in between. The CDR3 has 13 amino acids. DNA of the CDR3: TGTGCCAGCAGCAAAACGGGTGACTTAGGCTACACCTTC. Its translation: CASSKTGDLGYTF.

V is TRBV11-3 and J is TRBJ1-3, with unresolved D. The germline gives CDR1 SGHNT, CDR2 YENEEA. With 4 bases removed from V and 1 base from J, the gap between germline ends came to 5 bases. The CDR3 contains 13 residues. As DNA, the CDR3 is TGTGCCAGCAGCTGGGAATCTGGAAACACCATATATTTT. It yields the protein CASSWESGNTIYF.

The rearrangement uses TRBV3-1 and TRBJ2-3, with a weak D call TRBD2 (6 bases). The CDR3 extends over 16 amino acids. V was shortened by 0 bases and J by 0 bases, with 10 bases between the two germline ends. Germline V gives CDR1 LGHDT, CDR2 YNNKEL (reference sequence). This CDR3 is CASSQDRGTSTDTQYF. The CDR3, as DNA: TGTGCCAGCAGCCAAGATCGCGGGACTAGCACAGATACGCAGTATTTT.

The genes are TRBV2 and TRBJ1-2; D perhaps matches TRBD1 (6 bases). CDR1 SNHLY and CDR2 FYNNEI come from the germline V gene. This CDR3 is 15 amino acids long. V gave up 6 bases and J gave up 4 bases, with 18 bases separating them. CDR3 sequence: CASRTFPGHFYGYTF. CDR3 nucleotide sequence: TGTGCCAGCAGAACTTTCCCGGGACATTTCTATGGCTACACCTTC.

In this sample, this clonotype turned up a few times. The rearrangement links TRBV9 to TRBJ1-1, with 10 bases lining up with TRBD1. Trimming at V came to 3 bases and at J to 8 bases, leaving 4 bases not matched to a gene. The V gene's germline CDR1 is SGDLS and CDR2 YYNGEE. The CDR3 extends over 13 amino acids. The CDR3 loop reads CASSAWGQGEAFF. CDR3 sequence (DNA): TGTGCCAGCAGCGCGTGGGGACAGGGGGAAGCTTTCTTT.

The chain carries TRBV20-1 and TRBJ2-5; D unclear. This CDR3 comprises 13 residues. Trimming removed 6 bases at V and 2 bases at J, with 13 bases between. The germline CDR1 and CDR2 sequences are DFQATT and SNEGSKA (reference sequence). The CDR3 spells CSAAPGLQETQYF. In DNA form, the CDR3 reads TGCAGTGCGGCCCCGGGCTTACAAGAGACCCAGTACTTC.

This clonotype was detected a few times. The CDR3 sequence is CASSQELSAAGNTIYF. The CDR3 DNA is TGTGCCAGCAGCCAAGAATTATCGGCGGCTGGAAACACCATATATTTT. The J gene is TRBJ1-3, the V gene TRBV3-1; D remains ambiguous. Trimming removed 0 bases at V and 2 bases at J, with 11 bases between. CDR1 is LGHDT, CDR2 YNNKEL, per germline (reference sequence). The CDR3 runs 16 residues.

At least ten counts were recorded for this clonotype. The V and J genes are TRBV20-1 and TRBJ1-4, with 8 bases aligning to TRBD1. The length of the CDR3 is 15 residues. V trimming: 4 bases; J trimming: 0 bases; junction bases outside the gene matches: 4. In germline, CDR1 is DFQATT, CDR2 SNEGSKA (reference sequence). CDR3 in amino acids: CSATDRDATNEKLFF. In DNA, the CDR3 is TGCAGTGCTACGGACAGGGATGCAACTAATGAAAAACTGTTTTTT.

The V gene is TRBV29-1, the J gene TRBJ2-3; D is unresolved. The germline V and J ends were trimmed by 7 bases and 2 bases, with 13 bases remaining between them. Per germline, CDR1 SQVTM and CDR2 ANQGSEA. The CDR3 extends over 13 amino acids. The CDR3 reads CSENTSPTDTQYF. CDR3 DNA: TGCAGCGAAAACACCTCGCCCACAGATACGCAGTATTTT.

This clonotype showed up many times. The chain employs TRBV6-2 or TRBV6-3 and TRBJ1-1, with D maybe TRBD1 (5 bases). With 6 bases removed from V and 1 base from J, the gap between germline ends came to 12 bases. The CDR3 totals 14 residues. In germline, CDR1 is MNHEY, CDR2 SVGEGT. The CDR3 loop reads CASSARQGNTEAFF. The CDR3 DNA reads TGTGCCAGCAGCGCACGTCAGGGGAACACTGAAGCTTTCTTT.

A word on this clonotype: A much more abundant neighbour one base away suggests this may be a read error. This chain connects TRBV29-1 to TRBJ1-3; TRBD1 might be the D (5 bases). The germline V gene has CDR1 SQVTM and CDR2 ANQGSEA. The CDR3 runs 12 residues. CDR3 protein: CSARQSVNTIYF. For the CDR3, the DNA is TGCAGCGCTCGACAGTCTGTAAACACCATATATTTT.

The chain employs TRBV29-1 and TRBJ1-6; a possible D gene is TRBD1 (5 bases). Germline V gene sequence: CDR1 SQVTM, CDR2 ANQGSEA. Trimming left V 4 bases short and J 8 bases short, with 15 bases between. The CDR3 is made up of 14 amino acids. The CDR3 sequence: CSVGVGGVDSPLHF. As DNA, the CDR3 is TGCAGCGTTGGGGTCGGGGGAGTAGATTCACCCCTCCACTTT.

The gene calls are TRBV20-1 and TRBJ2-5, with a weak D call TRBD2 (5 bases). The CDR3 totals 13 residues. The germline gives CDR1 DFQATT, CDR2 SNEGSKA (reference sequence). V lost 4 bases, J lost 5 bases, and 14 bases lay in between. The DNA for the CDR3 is TGCAGTGCTATCCGCGGGCTCGAGGAGACCCAGTACTTC. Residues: CSAIRGLEETQYF.

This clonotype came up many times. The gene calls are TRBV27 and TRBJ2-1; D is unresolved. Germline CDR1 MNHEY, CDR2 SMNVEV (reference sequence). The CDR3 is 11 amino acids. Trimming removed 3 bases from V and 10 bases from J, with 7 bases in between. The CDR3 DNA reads TGTGCCAGCAGTTTTCAGACAGAGCAGTTCTTC. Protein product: CASSFQTEQFF.

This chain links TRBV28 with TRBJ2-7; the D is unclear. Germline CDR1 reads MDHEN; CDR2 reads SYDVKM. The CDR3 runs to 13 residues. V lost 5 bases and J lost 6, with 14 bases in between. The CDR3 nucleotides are TGTGCCAGCAGTCAAGGACGGTACCTCGAGCAGTACTTC. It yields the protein CASSQGRYLEQYF.